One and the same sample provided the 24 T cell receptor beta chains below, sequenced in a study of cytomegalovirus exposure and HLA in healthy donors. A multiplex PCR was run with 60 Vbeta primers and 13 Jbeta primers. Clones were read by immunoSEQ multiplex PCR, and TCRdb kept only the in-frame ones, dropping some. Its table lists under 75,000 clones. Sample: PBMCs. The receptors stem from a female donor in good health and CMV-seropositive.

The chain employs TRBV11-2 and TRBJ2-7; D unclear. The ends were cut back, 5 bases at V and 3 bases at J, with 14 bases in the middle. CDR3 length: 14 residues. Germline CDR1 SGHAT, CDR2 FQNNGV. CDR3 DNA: TGTGCCAGCAGCAATCCTCCAGGTATCTACGAGCAGTACTTC. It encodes CASSNPPGIYEQYF.

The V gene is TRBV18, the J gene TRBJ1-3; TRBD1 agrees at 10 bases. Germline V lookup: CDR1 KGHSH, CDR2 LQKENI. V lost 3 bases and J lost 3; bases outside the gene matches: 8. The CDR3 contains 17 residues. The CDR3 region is CASSPDGTGDGGNTIYF. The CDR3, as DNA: TGTGCCAGCTCACCTGACGGGACAGGGGATGGTGGAAACACCATATATTTT.

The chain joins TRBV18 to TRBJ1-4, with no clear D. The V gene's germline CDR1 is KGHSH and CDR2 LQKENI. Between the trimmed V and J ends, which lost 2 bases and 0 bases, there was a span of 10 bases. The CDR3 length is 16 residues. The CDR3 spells CASSPFKTATNEKLFF. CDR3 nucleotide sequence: TGTGCCAGCTCACCATTCAAAACGGCAACTAATGAAAAACTGTTTTTT.

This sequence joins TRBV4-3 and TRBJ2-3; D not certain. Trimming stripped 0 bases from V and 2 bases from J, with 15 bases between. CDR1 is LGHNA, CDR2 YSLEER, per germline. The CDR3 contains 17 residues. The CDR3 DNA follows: TGCGCCAGCAGCCAAGATGGGCCAGTCTCCCCCACAGATACGCAGTATTTT. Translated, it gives CASSQDGPVSPTDTQYF.

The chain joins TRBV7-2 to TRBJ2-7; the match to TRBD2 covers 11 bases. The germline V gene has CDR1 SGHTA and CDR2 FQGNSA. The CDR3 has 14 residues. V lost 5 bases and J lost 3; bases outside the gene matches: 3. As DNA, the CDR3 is TGTGCCAGCAGCCCTAGCGGGGGGCGCTACGAGCAGTACTTC. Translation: CASSPSGGRYEQYF. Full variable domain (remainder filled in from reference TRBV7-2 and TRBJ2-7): GAGVSQSPSNKVTEKGKDVELRCDPISGHTALYWYRQSLGQGLEFLIYFQGNSAPDKSGLPSDRFSAERTGGSVSTLTIQRTQQEDSAVYLCASSPSGGRYEQYFGPGTRLTVT.

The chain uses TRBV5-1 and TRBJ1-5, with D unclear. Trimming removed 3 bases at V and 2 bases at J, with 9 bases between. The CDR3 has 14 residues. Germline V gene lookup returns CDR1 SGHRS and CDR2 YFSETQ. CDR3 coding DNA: TGCGCCAGCAGCTCAGGATCGGGCAATCAGCCCCAGCATTTT. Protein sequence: CASSSGSGNQPQHF. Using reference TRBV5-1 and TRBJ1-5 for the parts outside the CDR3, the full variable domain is KAGVTQTPRYLIKTRGQQVTLSCSPISGHRSVSWYQQTPGQGLQFLFEYFSETQRNKGNFPGRFSGRQFSNSRSEMNVSTLELGDSALYLCASSSGSGNQPQHFGDGTRLSIL.

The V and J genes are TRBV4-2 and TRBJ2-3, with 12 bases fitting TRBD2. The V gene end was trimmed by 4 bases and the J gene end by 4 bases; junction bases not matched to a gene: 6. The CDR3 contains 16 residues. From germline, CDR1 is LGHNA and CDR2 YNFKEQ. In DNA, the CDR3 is TGTGCCAGCAGCCGGTGGACTAGCGGGGAAGCAGATACGCAGTATTTT. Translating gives CASSRWTSGEADTQYF.

The CDR3 reads CASSQVDLQNEQFF. The CDR3 region has the DNA TGCGCCAGCAGCCAAGTAGACCTACAGAATGAGCAGTTCTTC. V usage is TRBV4-1 and J usage is TRBJ2-1; no firm D call. Trimming took 1 base from V and 7 from J, leaving 11 bases between them. Germline values: CDR1 MGHRA, CDR2 YSYEKL. The CDR3 runs 14 residues.

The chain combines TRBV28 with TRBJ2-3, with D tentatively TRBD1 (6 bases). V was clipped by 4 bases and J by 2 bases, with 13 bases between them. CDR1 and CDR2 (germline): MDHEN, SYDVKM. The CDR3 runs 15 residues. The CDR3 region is CASSSPGTPTDTQYF. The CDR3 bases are TGTGCCAGCAGTTCTCCCGGGACACCCACAGATACGCAGTATTTT.

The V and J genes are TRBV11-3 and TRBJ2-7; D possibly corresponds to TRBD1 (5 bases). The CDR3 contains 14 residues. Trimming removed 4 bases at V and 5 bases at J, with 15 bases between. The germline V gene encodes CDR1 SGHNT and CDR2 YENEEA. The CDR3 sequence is CASSSSQGPNEQYF. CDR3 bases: TGTGCCAGCAGCTCGTCCCAGGGTCCCAACGAGCAGTACTTC.

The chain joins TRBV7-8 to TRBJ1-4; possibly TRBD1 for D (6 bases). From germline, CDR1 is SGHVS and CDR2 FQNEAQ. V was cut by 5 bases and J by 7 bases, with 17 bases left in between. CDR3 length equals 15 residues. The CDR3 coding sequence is TGTGCCAGCAGCCTATCGGGACAAAGAGTTGAAAAACTGTTTTTT. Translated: CASSLSGQRVEKLFF.

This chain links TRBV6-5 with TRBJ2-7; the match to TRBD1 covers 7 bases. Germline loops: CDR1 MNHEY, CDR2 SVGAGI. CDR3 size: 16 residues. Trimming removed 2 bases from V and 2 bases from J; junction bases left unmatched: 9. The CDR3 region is CASSYTNYGTAYEQYF. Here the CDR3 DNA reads TGTGCCAGCAGTTACACGAATTACGGGACAGCCTACGAGCAGTACTTC.

The CDR3 region is CAWPPRGSGNQPQHF. As DNA, the CDR3 is TGTGCCTGGCCACCTAGGGGTAGTGGCAATCAGCCCCAGCATTTT. This chain uses TRBV30 with TRBJ1-5, with D possibly TRBD1 on 5 matching bases. This CDR3 spans 15 amino acids. Deletions cut 5 bases from V and 2 bases from J, with 16 bases between. Germline loops: CDR1 GTSNPN, CDR2 SVGIG (reference sequence).

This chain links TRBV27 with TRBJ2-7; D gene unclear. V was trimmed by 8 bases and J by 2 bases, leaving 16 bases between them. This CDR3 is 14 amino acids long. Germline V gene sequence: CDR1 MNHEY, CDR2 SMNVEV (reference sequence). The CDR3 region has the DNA TGTGCCAGCTCCCCTACTGCGGTACCCTACGAGCAGTACTTC. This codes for CASSPTAVPYEQYF.

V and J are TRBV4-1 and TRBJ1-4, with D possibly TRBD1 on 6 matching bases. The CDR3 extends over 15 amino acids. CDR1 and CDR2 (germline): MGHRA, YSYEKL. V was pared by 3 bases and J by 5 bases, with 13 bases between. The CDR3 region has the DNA TGCGCCAGCAGCCAGGAAGGGGGACCGAATGAAAAACTGTTTTTT. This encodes CASSQEGGPNEKLFF.

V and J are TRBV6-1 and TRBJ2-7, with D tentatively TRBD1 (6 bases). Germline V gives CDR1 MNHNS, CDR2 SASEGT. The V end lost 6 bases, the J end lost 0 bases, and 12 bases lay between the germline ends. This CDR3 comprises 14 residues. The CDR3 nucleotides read TGTGCCAGCAGGGACAGCGGAAACTCCTACGAGCAGTACTTC. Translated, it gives CASRDSGNSYEQYF.

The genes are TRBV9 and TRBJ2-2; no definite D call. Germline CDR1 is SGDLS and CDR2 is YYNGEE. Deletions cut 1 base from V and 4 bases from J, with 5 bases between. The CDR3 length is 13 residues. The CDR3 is CASSVTSTGELFF. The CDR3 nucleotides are TGTGCCAGCAGCGTAACATCCACCGGGGAGCTGTTTTTT.

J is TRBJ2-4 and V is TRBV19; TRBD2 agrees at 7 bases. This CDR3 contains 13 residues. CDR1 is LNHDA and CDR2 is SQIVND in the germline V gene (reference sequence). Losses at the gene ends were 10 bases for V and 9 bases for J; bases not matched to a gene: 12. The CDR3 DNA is TGTGCCACCGCTTCGCCGGGGAGGGGCATTCAGTACTTC. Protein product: CATASPGRGIQYF. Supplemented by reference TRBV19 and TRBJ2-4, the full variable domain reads DGGITQSPKYLFRKEGQNVTLSCEQNLNHDAMYWYRQDPGQGLRLIYYSQIVNDFQKGDIAEGYSVSREKKESFPLTVTSAQKNPTAFYLCATASPGRGIQYFGAGTRLSVL.

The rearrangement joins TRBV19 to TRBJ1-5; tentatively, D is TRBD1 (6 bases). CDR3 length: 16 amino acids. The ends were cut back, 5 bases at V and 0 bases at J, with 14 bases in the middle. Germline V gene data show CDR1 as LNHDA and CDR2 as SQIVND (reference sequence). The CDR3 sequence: CASSLTGTLSNQPQHF. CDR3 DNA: TGTGCCAGTAGTCTCACAGGGACCCTTAGCAATCAGCCCCAGCATTTT.

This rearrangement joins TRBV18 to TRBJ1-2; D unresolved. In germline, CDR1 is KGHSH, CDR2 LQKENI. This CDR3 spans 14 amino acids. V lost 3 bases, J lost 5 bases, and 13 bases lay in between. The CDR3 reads CASSPPGVPYGYTF. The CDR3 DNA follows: TGTGCCAGCTCACCCCCCGGGGTACCTTATGGCTACACCTTC.

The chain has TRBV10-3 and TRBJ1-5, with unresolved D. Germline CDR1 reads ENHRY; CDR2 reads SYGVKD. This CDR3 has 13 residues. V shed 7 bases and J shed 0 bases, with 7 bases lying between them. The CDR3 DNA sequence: TGTGCCATCACCCCCAATAGCAATCAGCCCCAGCATTTT. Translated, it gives CAITPNSNQPQHF.

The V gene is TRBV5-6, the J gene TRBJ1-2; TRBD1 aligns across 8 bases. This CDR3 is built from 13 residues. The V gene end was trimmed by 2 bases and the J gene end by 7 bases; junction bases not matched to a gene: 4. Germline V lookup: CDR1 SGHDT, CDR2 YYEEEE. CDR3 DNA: TGTGCCAGCAGCTTTGACAGGGGCTTTGGCTACACCTTC. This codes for CASSFDRGFGYTF.

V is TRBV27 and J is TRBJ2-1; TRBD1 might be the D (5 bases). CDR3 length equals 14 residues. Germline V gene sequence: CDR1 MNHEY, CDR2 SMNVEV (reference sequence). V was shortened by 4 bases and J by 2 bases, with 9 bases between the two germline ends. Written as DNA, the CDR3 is TGTGCCAGCAGTTACAAGGGGACCTACAATGAGCAGTTCTTC. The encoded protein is CASSYKGTYNEQFF.

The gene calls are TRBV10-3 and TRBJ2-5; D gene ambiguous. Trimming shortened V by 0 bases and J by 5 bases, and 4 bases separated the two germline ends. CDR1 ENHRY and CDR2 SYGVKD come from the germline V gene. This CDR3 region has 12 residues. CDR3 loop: CAISESHETQYF. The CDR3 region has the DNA TGTGCCATCAGTGAGTCCCATGAGACCCAGTACTTC.